A selection of T cell receptor beta chains follows, all from one sample in a study of CD8+ T cells in alopecia areata. Generated by immunoSEQ multiplex PCR, the TCRdb table keeps only in-frame clones and is missing some. The sample carries about 64,000 clones, under 60% recorded once. The source was CD8+ T cells sorted from blood, collected at approximately week 37, from a patient treated with tofacitinib. Source of these receptors: a human donor with alopecia areata. Each CDR3 is given with its conserved first and last residue. D genes are given only for firm matches. Clone size is not always given. Where it is, it says once, few, many or a class for expanded clones.

- | TRBJ2-1 | TRBV28 | TRBD1 | TGTGCCAGCAGTTTTCAGGGGGCTCGGAATGAGCAGTTCTTC | CASSFQGARNEQFF
- | TRBJ2-3 | TRBV9 | - | TGTGCCAGCAGCCCGACGCAGGGGGGGCGAGATACGCAGTATTTT | CASSPTQGGRDTQYF
- | TRBJ2-2 | TRBV4-1 | - | TGCGCCAGCAGCCAAGATCAACCGTACACCGGGGAGCTGTTTTTT | CASSQDQPYTGELFF
- | TRBJ1-5 | TRBV6-6 | - | TGTGCCAGCAGCGAGGCTTGGACAATCAGCAATCAGCCCCAGCATTTT | CASSEAWTISNQPQHF
many | TRBJ1-4 | TRBV6-6 | - | TGTGCCAGCAGTTTGACAGAATCAGAAAAACTGTTTTTT | CASSLTESEKLFF
- | TRBJ2-7 | TRBV7-3 | - | TGTGCCAGCAGCTTAACTAGCGGAACCTACGAGCAGTACTTC | CASSLTSGTYEQYF
few | TRBJ2-7 | TRBV30 | TRBD1 | TGTGCCTGGCAACCGGACAGGAGACCCTCCTACGAGCAGTACTTC | CAWQPDRRPSYEQYF
- | TRBJ2-3 | TRBV9 | TRBD2 | TGTGCCAGCAGCGTAAGCGGGAGCGGCGATACGCAGTATTTT | CASSVSGSGDTQYF
few | TRBJ1-2 | TRBV7-8 | TRBD1 | TGTGCCAGCAGCTTAGCACCGGGACAGGGGAATGGCTACACCTTC | CASSLAPGQGNGYTF
- | TRBJ2-7 | TRBV29-1 | - | TGCAGCGTTTACATGGACAGTCCATCGGGCGAGCAGTACTTC | CSVYMDSPSGEQYF
- | TRBJ2-2 | TRBV7-9 | TRBD2 | TGTGCCAGCAGCTTAGCGGGACTAGCGGGAGTGGTCGGCGGGGAGCTGTTTTTT | CASSLAGLAGVVGGELFF
few | TRBJ2-5 | TRBV5-1 | - | TGCGCCAGCAGCTTGGCCGGGGGCATAGGGGAGACCCAGTACTTC | CASSLAGGIGETQYF
- | TRBJ2-7 | TRBV11-2 | TRBD2 | TGTGCCAGCAGCTTAGAAGCGGGGTCCTACGAGCAGTACTTC | CASSLEAGSYEQYF
- | TRBJ1-2 | TRBV18 | - | TGTGCCAGCTCCCAAGCAGAGGGTCCCAACTATGGCTACACCTTC | CASSQAEGPNYGYTF
few | TRBJ2-2 | TRBV14 | TRBD2 | TGTGCCAGCAGCCCGACGGGAGGGGCATATCGGACCGGGGAGCTGTTTTTT | CASSPTGGAYRTGELFF
few | TRBJ2-3 | TRBV29-1 | - | TGCAGCGTTGATGGTCCAGATACGCAGTATTTT | CSVDGPDTQYF
- | TRBJ1-5 | TRBV6-5 | - | TGTGCCAGCAGGGTGACAGGCCTCGGCCAGCCCCAGCATTTT | CASRVTGLGQPQHF
- | TRBJ1-2 | TRBV5-6 | - | TGTGCCAGCAGCTTGGGTCGTCGGGAGCAAGGCTTC | CASSLGRREQGF
- | TRBJ2-1 | TRBV7-9 | - | TGTGCCAGCAGCTTCCCGTCCGGGGAAGGGAATGAGCAGTTCTTC | CASSFPSGEGNEQFF
- | TRBJ2-3 | TRBV10-3 | TRBD2 | TGTGCCATCAGTGATATTTCCGCGGGAGTACCGGTGGGTACGCAGTATTTT | CAISDISAGVPVGTQYF
few | TRBJ1-5 | TRBV19 | - | TGTGCCAGTAGTGCAGGGCGAAATCAGCCCCAGCATTTT | CASSAGRNQPQHF
few | TRBJ2-2 | TRBV29-1 | - | TGCAGCGTTGCGGGACTCCTGACGAACACCGGGGAGCTGTTTTTT | CSVAGLLTNTGELFF
- | TRBJ1-1 | TRBV9 | - | TGTGCCAGCGGCGGAGGGAACACTGAAGCTTTCTTT | CASGGGNTEAFF
- | TRBJ2-5 | TRBV13 | - | TGTGCCAGCAGCTCTGGTGGGGGAGAGGAGACCCAGTACTTC | CASSSGGGEETQYF
- | TRBJ1-2 | TRBV25-1 | - | TGTGCCAGTGATGGGGGGGGCTATGGCTACACCTTC | CASDGGGYGYTF
- | TRBJ2-7 | TRBV29-1 | - | TGCAGCGTCAAACCGATCAGCTCCTACGAGCAGTACTTC | CSVKPISSYEQYF
few | TRBJ2-1 | TRBV7-3 | - | TGTGCCAGCAGCCCGTCGGGAACCGGCGAGCAGTTCTTC | CASSPSGTGEQFF
- | TRBJ2-3 | TRBV7-9 | TRBD2 | TGTGCCAGCAGCCCAACTAGCGGACCCACAGATACGCAGTATTTT | CASSPTSGPTDTQYF
- | TRBJ2-5 | TRBV9 | - | TGTGCCAGCAGCGTAGGGTCGCGTCAAGAGACCCAGTACTTC | CASSVGSRQETQYF
- | TRBJ2-2 | TRBV5-1 | - | TGCGCCAGCAGCTTTTCGGGCGGGGAGCTGTTTTTT | CASSFSGGELFF
many | TRBJ2-3 | TRBV29-1 | - | TGCAGCGTTGATACAGATACGCAGTATTTT | CSVDTDTQYF
few | TRBJ2-7 | TRBV2 | TRBD2 | TGTGCCAGCGTTAGCGGGTCTGCCTACGAGCAGTACTTC | CASVSGSAYEQYF
few | TRBJ2-1 | TRBV29-1 | - | TGCAGCGTTGTCCCGGAGACGGGGGAGCAGTTCTTC | CSVVPETGEQFF
- | TRBJ2-7 | TRBV9 | - | TGTGCCAGCAGCGTAGCGGGCGGGCCGACCTACGAGCAGTACTTC | CASSVAGGPTYEQYF
- | TRBJ1-5 | TRBV27 | - | TGTGCCAGCAGTTCCCTATCAGGGGCCTTGAATCAGCCCCAGCATTTT | CASSSLSGALNQPQHF
- | TRBJ1-5 | TRBV15 | - | TGTGCCACCAGCAGAGAGGGCAGCCAGAATCAGCCCCAGCATTTT | CATSREGSQNQPQHF
- | TRBJ2-7 | TRBV11-2 | - | TGTGCCAGCAGCCCAGGGACTCGTCCCGAGCAGTACTTC | CASSPGTRPEQYF
- | TRBJ2-7 | TRBV29-1 | - | TGCAGCGTTGGGGATCGAGGGGTGTACGAGCAGTACTTC | CSVGDRGVYEQYF
- | TRBJ2-1 | TRBV9 | TRBD1 | TGTGCCAGCAGCGCCGGACAGGGTAGGGTCAATGAGCAGTTCTTC | CASSAGQGRVNEQFF
- | TRBJ1-1 | TRBV12-5 | - | TGTGCTAGTGGTTTGGTACCCCCAGACGGGAACACTGAAGCTTTCTTT | CASGLVPPDGNTEAFF
- | TRBJ2-7 | TRBV19 | - | TGTGCCAGTAGTACAGCCGGGGGGCCAAGCTACGAGCAGTACTTC | CASSTAGGPSYEQYF